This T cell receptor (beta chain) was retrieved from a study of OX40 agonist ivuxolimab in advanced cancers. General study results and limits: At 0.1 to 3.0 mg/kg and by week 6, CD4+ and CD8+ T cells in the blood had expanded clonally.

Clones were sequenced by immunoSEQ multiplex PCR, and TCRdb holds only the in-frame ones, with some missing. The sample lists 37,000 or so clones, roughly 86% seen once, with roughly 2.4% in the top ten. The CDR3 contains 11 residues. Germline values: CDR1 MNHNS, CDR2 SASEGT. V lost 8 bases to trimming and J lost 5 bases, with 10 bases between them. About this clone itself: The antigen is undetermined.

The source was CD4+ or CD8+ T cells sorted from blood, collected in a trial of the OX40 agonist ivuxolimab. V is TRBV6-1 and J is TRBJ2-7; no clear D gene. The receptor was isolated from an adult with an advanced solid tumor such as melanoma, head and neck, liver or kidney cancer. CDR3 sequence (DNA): TGTGCCAGCGAGGAAGGTCACGAGCAGTACTTC. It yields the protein CASEEGHEQYF.